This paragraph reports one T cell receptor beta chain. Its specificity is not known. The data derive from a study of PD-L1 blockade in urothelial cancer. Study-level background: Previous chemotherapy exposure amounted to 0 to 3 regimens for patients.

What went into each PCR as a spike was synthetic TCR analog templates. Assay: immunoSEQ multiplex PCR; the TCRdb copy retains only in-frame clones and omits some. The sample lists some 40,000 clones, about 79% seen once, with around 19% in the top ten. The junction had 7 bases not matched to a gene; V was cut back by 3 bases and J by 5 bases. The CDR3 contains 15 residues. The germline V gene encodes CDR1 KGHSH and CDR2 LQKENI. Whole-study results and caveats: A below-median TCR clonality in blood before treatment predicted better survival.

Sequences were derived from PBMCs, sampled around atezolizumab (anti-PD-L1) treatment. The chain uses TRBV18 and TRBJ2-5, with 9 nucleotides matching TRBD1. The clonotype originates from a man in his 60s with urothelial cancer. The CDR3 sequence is CASSPYNRGRETQYF. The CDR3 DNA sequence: TGTGCCAGCTCACCGTACAACAGGGGGCGTGAGACCCAGTACTTC. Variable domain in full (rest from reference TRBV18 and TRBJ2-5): NAGVMQNPRHLVRRRGQEARLRCSPMKGHSHVYWYRQLPEEGLKFMVYLQKENIIDESGMPKERFSAEFPKEGPSILRIQQVVRGDSAAYFCASSPYNRGRETQYFGPGTRLLVL.